This paragraph reports one TCR beta chain. This clone's antigen is unknown. No per-base quality is available; no much larger clone lies one base away. This record belongs to a study of blood T cell repertoires in COVID-19 (dated by TCRdb to between 2020 and 2021). Regarding the research as a whole: The collaborator samples originated in the United States, Italy and Spain and spanned the acute and convalescent phases of COVID-19. The material from the prospective study consisted of cDNA or gDNA derived from T cells, B-cell-depleted T cells, or PBMCs. The dataset comprised deeply sampled blood TCRbeta repertoires from subjects exposed to, actively infected with, or recovered from COVID-19. The repertoires were released in a freely available public database meant as a resource for research on the immune response to SARS-CoV-2. The samples were drawn from the first 160 participants of the ongoing ImmuneRACE study and from about 1,200 subjects provided by 6 global collaborators. Nearly every sample came with metadata listing a de-identified subject ID, COVID-19 status, age in years and sex. Where available, HLA class I and class II types were obtained from metadata supplied by the sample provider rather than from assay-based typing.

The CDR3, from cysteine to phenylalanine, totals 15 residues. Only the CDR3 portion is preserved as DNA: 45 bases, with reading frame beginning at the first base. Reading the germline V gene (reference sequence) gives CDR1 MNHEY and CDR2 SMNVEV. V lost 6 bases and J lost 0 bases; the stretch between them is 12 bases long. TCRbeta CDR3 regions were amplified from genomic DNA using the immunoSEQ Assay, a bias-controlled multiplex PCR. In the original analysis: The number of nucleated cells in each sample was estimated by amplification of reference gene primers within the assay. To quantify the absolute abundance of each unique TCRbeta CDR3 rearrangement, sequence reads were collapsed and filtered. Productive Simpson clonality was computed per sample as the square root of Simpson's diversity index over productive rearrangements. TCRdb provides this immuneACCESS table in a form limited to in-frame rearrangements. Some clones are lacking; in checked studies, under half of them reflect an unresolved V gene, and why the rest are absent is not known. That table is the source of V, J and clone size, and D and trimming were worked out from the DNA. Within this sample are hundreds of thousands of clones, with 70% to 90% of them counted one time only. The top ten clonotypes cover approximately 2% of the sample.

Samples from volunteer blood donors who had recovered from COVID-19 were contributed by a second Seattle source. Each collaborating institution followed its own protocols to collect whole blood in K2EDTA tubes. For TCRbeta analysis, collaborator samples were shipped as frozen whole blood, as isolated PBMCs, or as DNA extracted from either sample type. Overall results and qualifications from the work: Clinical and demographic metadata were provided uncurated, with the amount varying by source and participant.

Sequenced input: peripheral blood. This clonotype was obtained from a woman under 40 who had recovered from COVID-19. The chain joins TRBV27 to TRBJ2-4; the D gene is not confidently resolved. In nucleotide form, the sequence is TGTGCCAGCAGCGCGGTAGATCTAGCCAAAAACATTCAGTACTTC. The resulting protein is CASSAVDLAKNIQYF.